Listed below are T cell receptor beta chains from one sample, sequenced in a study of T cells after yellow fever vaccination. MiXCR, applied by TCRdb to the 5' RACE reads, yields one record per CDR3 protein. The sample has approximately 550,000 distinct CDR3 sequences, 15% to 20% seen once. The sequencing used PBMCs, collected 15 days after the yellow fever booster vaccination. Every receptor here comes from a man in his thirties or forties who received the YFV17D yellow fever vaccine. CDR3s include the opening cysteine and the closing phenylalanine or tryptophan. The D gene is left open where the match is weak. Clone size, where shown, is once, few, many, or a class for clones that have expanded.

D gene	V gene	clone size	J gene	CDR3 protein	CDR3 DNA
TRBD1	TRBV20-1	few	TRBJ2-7	CSARGDSRLLAVAYEQYF	TGCAGTGCTAGAGGGGACAGCCGGTTGCTAGCAGTCGCCTACGAGCAGTACTTC
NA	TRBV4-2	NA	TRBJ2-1	CASSRMQFWDRQGLGQVNEQFF	TGTGCCAGCAGCCGGATGCAATTTTGGGACAGACAAGGACTAGGTCAAGTCAATGAGCAGTTCTTC
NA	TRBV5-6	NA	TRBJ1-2	CASTAFGNGYTF	TGTGCCAGCACAGCTTTTGGCAATGGCTACACCTTC
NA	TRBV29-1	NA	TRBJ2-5	CSVAGTQYF	TGCAGCGTCGCCGGGACCCAGTACTTC
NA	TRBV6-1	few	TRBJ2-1	CASRTTSSGYNEQFF	TGTGCCAGCAGGACGACTAGTTCCGGGTACAATGAGCAGTTCTTC
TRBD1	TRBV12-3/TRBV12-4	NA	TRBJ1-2	CASSYRDRENGYTF	TGTGCCAGCAGTTACCGGGACAGGGAGAACGGCTACACCTTC
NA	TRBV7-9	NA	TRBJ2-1	CASSPPGIGWLF	TGTGCCAGCAGCCCACCCGGAATCGGGTGGCTCTTC
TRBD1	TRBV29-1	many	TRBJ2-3	CSVDGGQGGTDTQYF	TGCAGCGTTGATGGGGGACAGGGGGGCACAGATACGCAGTATTTT
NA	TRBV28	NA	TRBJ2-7	CASREGGNPVEQYF	TGTGCCAGCAGGGAGGGAGGTAACCCCGTCGAGCAGTACTTC
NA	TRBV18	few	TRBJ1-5	CASSPFGQGQPQHF	TGTGCCAGCTCACCATTTGGGCAAGGTCAGCCCCAGCATTTT
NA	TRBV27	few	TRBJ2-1	CASSLFLGGGDEQFF	TGTGCCAGCAGTTTATTTCTGGGAGGAGGCGATGAGCAGTTCTTC
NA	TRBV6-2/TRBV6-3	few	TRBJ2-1	CASSQRGGVAYNEQFF	TGTGCCAGCAGCCAGAGGGGGGGGGTCGCCTACAATGAGCAGTTCTTC
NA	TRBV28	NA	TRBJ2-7	CASRTLQGSTYEQYF	TGTGCCAGCAGAACCCTACAGGGTTCCACCTACGAGCAGTACTTC
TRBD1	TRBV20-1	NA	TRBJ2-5	CSARTRQGPLETQYF	TGCAGTGCTCGGACCCGACAGGGCCCTTTAGAGACCCAGTACTTC
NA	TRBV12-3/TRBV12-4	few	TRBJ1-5	CASSLSGAGPQHF	TGTGCCAGCAGTTTGTCGGGGGCAGGGCCCCAGCATTTT
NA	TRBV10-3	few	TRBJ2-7	CAISEQGRDEQYF	TGTGCCATCAGTGAGCAGGGTAGGGACGAGCAGTACTTC
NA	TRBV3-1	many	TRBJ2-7	CASSQEVGADEQYF	TGTGCCAGCAGCCAAGAAGTGGGAGCTGACGAGCAGTACTTC
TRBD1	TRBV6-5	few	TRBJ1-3	CASSYFGQGRKGSGNTIYF	TGTGCCAGCAGTTACTTCGGACAGGGGCGAAAAGGGTCTGGAAACACCATATATTTT
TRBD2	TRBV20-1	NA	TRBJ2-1	CSARGLAGGYNEQFF	TGCAGTGCTAGAGGACTAGCGGGAGGCTACAATGAGCAGTTCTTC
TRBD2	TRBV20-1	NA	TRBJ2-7	CSARLGPSGRVPSYEQYF	TGCAGTGCTCGCCTAGGTCCTAGCGGGAGGGTCCCTTCCTACGAGCAGTACTTC
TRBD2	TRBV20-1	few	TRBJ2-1	CSVSRGGPYNEQFF	TGCAGTGTCTCCCGGGGGGGCCCCTACAATGAGCAGTTCTTC
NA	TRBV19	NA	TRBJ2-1	CASSIVNEQFF	TGTGCCAGTAGTATAGTCAATGAGCAGTTCTTC
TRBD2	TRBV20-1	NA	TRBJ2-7	CSAHRGAGPHEQYF	TGCAGTGCTCACCGGGGAGCGGGGCCCCACGAGCAGTACTTC
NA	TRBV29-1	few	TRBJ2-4	CSVAAGTSTWNIQYF	TGCAGCGTTGCAGCCGGGACATCAACCTGGAACATTCAGTACTTC
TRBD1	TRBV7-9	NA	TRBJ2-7	CASSPRDRPIYEQYF	TGTGCCAGCAGCCCCCGGGACAGACCGATCTACGAGCAGTACTTC
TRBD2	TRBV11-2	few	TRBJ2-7	CASRSRPSGSASYEQYF	TGTGCCAGCAGGAGCCGGCCTAGCGGGAGTGCTTCCTACGAGCAGTACTTC
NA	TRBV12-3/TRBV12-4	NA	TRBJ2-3	CASLGGTQYF	TGTGCCAGCCTAGGGGGGACGCAGTATTTT
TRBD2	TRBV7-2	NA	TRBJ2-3	CASSLWRERSTDTQYF	TGTGCCAGCAGCTTATGGCGGGAGAGGAGCACAGATACGCAGTATTTT
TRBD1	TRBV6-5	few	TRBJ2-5	CASSNRDRTYF	TGTGCCAGCTCCAACCGGGACAGGACGTACTTC
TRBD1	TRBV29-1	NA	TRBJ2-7	CSVVYWTGSYEQYF	TGCAGCGTCGTGTATTGGACAGGGAGCTACGAGCAGTACTTC
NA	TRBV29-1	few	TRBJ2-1	CSVEDTTAYNEQFF	TGCAGCGTTGAAGACACAACCGCCTACAATGAGCAGTTCTTC
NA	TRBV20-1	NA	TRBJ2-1	CSASAGSLFDEQFF	TGCAGTGCCAGCGCCGGGAGCCTCTTCGATGAGCAGTTCTTC
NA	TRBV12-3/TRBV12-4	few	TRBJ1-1	CASVIGGGGSTEAFF	TGTGCCAGCGTTATCGGGGGTGGGGGGTCGACTGAAGCTTTCTTT
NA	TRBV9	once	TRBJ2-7	CASSNRDGSYEQYF	TGTGCCAGCAGCAACCGGGACGGATCCTACGAGCAGTACTTC
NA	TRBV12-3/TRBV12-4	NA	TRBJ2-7	CASSSLRYEQYF	TGTGCCAGCAGTTCGTTGAGGTACGAGCAGTACTTC
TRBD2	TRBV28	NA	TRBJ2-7	CASSIKGLAGLEQYF	TGTGCCAGCAGTATTAAGGGACTAGCGGGTCTCGAGCAGTACTTC
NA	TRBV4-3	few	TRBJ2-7	CASSQDVNSYEQYF	TGCGCCAGCAGCCAAGACGTCAACTCCTACGAGCAGTACTTC
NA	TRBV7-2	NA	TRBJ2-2	CASSFLLGGTGELFF	TGTGCCAGCAGCTTTCTGCTCGGGGGCACCGGGGAGCTGTTTTTT
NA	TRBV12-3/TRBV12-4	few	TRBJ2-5	CASSLLSRGETQYF	TGTGCCAGCAGTCTATTATCGCGGGGCGAGACCCAGTACTTC
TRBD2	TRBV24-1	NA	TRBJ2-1	CATSALGSGKINEQFF	TGTGCCACCAGTGCTTTGGGTAGCGGGAAAATCAATGAGCAGTTCTTC
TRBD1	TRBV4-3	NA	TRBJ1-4	CASSRGTATNEKLFF	TGCGCCAGCAGCCGAGGGACAGCAACTAATGAAAAACTGTTTTTT
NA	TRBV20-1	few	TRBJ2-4	CSATDRRVSKNIQYF	TGCAGTGCTACAGACAGACGGGTTTCCAAAAACATTCAGTACTTC
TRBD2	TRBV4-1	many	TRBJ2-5	CASSQGLAGTVGETQYF	TGCGCCAGCAGCCAAGGACTAGCGGGAACTGTCGGGGAGACCCAGTACTTC
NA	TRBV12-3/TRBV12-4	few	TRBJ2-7	CASSEGHEQYF	TGTGCCAGCTCTGAGGGCCACGAGCAGTACTTC
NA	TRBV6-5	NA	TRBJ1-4	CASSYSPGREKLFF	TGTGCCAGCAGTTACTCTCCAGGGCGGGAGAAACTGTTTTTT
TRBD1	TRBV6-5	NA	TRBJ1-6	CASSSRQGRPLHF	TGTGCCAGCAGTTCCAGACAGGGGAGGCCCCTCCACTTT
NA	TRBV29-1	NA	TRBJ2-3	CSVEDRGAFGDTQYF	TGCAGCGTTGAAGATCGAGGGGCTTTCGGAGATACGCAGTATTTT
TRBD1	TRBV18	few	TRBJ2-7	CASSQGTGGAEQYF	TGTGCCAGCTCACAGGGGACAGGGGGCGCGGAGCAGTACTTC
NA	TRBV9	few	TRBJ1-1	CASSVGGMTEAFF	TGTGCCAGCAGCGTGGGGGGCATGACTGAAGCTTTCTTT
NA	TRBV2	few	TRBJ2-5	CASSDRGRGTQYF	TGTGCCAGCAGTGACCGGGGGCGGGGAACCCAGTACTTC
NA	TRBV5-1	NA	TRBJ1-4	CASSLGSTTNEKLFF	TGCGCCAGCAGCTTGGGGTCAACAACTAATGAAAAACTGTTTTTT
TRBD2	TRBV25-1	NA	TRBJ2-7	CASSEYGSGTGEQYF	TGTGCCAGCAGTGAATACGGTAGCGGGACGGGGGAGCAGTACTTC
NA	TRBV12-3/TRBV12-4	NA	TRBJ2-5	CASSPTPWAQYF	TGTGCCAGCAGTCCTACCCCCTGGGCCCAGTACTTC
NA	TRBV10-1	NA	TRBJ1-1	CASSGGQPNTEAFF	TGCGCCAGCAGTGGAGGTCAGCCGAACACTGAAGCTTTCTTT
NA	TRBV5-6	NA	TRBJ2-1	CASSSQYNEQFF	TGTGCCAGCAGCTCACAATACAATGAGCAGTTCTTC
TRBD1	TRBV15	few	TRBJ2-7	CATSRAGGEQYF	TGTGCCACCAGCAGGGCAGGGGGCGAGCAGTACTTC
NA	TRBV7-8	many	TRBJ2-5	CASSYWTDQETQYF	TGTGCCAGCAGCTACTGGACAGACCAAGAGACCCAGTACTTC
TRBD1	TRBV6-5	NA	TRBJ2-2	CASSYRDRDTYTGELFF	TGTGCCAGCAGTTATAGGGACAGGGACACTTACACCGGGGAGCTGTTTTTT